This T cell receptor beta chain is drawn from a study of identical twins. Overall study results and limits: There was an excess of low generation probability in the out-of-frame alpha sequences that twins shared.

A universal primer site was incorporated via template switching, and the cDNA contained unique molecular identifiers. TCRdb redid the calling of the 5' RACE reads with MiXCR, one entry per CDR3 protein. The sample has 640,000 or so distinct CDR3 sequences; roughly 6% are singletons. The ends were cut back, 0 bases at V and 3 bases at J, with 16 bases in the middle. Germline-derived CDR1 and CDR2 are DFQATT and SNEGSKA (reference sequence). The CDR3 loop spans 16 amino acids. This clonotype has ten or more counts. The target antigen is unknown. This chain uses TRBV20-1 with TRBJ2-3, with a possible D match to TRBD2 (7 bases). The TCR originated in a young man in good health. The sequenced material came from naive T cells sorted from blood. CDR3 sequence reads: CSARDPLGGLTDTQYF. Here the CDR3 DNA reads TGCAGTGCTAGAGATCCTCTCGGGGGGCTTACAGATACGCAGTATTTT.